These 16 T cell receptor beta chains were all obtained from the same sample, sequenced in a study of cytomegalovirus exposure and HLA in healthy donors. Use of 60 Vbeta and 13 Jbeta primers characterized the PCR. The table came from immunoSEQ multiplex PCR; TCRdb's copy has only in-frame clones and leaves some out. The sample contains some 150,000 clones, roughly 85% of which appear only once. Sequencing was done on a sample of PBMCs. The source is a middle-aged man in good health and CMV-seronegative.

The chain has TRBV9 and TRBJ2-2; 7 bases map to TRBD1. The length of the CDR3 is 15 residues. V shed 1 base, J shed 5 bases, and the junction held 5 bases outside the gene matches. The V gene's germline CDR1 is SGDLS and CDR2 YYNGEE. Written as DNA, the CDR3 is TGTGCCAGCAGCGTATCAGGGACAGTAACCGGGGAGCTGTTTTTT. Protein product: CASSVSGTVTGELFF. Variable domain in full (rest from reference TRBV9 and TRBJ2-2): DSGVTQTPKHLITATGQRVTLRCSPRSGDLSVYWYQQSLDQGLQFLIQYYNGEERAKGNILERFSAQQFPDLHSELNLSSLELGDSALYFCASSVSGTVTGELFFGEGSRLTVL.

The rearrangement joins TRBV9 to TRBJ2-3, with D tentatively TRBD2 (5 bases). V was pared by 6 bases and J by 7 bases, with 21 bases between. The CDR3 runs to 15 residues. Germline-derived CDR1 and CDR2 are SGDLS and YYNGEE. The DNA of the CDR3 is TGTGCCAGCACCCCGGACTCCTCTTTAGCCTATACGCAGTATTTT. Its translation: CASTPDSSLAYTQYF.

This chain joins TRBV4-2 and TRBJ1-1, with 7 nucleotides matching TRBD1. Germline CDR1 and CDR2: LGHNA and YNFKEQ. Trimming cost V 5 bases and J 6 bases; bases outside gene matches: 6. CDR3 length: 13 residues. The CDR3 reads CASSNQGVPEAFF. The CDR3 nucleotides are TGTGCCAGCAGCAATCAGGGGGTCCCTGAAGCTTTCTTT.

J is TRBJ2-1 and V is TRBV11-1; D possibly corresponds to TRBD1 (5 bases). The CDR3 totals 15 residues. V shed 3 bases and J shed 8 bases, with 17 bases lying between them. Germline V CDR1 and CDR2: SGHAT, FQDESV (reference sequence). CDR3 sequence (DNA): TGTGCCAGCAGCTTTGGTGGGCCTTGGGGCGATGAGCAGTTCTTC. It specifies CASSFGGPWGDEQFF.

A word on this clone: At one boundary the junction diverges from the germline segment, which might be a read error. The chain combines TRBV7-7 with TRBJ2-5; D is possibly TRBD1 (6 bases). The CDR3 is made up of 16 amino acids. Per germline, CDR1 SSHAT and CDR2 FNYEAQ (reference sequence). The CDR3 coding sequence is TGTGCTAGCAGCCCCCTGGGCCAGGGGTTTGGGGAGACCCAGTACTTC. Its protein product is CASSPLGQGFGETQYF.

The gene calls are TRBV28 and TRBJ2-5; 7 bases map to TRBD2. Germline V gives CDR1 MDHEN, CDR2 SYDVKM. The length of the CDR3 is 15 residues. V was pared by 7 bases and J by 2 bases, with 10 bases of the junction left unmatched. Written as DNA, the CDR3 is TGTGCCAGCACCACACCCATGGGACTACAAGAGACCCAGTACTTC. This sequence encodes CASTTPMGLQETQYF.

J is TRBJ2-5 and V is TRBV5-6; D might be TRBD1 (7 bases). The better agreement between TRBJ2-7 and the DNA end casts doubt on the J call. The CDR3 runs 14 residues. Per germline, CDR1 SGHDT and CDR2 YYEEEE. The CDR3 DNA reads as TGTGCCAGCAGCTTGGATCAGGGGGGCTACGAGCAGTACTTC. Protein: CASSLDQGGYEQYF.

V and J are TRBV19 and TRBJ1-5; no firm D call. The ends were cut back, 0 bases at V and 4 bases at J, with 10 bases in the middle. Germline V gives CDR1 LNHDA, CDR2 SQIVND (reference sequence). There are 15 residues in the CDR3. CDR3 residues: CASSIEAQPNQPQHF. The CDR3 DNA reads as TGTGCCAGTAGTATAGAGGCACAGCCTAATCAGCCCCAGCATTTT.

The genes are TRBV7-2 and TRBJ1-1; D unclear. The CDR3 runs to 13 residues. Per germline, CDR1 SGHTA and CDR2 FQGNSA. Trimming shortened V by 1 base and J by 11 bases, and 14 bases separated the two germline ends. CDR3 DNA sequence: TGTGCCAGCAGCTTAGGAGCAGGCCGTGAGGCTTTCTTT. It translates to CASSLGAGREAFF.

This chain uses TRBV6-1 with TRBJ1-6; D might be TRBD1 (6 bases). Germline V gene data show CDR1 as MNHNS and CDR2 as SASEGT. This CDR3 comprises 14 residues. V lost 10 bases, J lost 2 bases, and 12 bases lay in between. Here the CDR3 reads CATPGAAYNSPLHF. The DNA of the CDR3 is TGTGCCACCCCAGGGGCGGCCTATAATTCACCCCTCCACTTT.

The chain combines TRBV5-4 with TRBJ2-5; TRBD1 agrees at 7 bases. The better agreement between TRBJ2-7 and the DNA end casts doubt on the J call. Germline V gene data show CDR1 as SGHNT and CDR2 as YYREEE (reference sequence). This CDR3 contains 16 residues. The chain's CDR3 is CASSGRQGLNPYEQYF. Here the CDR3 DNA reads TGTGCCAGCAGCGGTAGACAGGGTCTGAACCCCTACGAGCAGTACTTC.

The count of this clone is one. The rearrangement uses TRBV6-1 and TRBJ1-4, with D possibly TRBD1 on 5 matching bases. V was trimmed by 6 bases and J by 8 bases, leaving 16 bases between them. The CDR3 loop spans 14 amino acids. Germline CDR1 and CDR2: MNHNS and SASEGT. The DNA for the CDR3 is TGTGCCAGCAGACCCCAGGGTATTAGAGAAAAACTGTTTTTT. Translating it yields CASRPQGIREKLFF.

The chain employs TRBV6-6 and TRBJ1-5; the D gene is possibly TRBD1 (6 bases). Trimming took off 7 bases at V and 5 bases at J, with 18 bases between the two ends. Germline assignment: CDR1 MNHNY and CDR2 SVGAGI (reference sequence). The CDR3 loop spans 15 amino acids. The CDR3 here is CASTSSGGGYQPQHF. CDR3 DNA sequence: TGTGCCAGCACTTCTTCGGGGGGCGGGTATCAGCCCCAGCATTTT.

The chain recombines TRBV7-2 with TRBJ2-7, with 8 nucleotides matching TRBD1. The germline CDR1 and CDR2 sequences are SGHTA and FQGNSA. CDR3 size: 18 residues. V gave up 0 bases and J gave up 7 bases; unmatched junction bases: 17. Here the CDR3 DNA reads TGTGCCAGCAGCTTAGCCCCCCGACGACAGGGGTACCAATTTGAGCAGTACTTC. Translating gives CASSLAPRRQGYQFEQYF. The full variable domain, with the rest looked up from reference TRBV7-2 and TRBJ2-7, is GAGVSQSPSNKVTEKGKDVELRCDPISGHTALYWYRQSLGQGLEFLIYFQGNSAPDKSGLPSDRFSAERTGGSVSTLTIQRTQQEDSAVYLCASSLAPRRQGYQFEQYFGPGTRLTVT.

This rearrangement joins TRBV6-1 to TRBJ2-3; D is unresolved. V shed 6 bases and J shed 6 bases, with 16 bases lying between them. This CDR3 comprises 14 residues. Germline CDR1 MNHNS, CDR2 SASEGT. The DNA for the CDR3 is TGTGCCAGCAGACGAGAGCCCCCTAAGGATACGCAGTATTTT. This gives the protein CASRREPPKDTQYF.

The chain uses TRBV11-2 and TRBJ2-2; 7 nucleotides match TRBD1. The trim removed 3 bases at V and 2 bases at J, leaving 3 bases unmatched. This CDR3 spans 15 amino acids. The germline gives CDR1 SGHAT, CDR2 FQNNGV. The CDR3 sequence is CASSLTGRNTGELFF. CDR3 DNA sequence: TGTGCCAGCAGCTTGACAGGGCGTAACACCGGGGAGCTGTTTTTT.